This entry lists 15 T cell receptor beta chains sequenced from one sample in a study of shared T cell receptors in the human thymus. The data were produced by immunoSEQ multiplex PCR, yet TCRdb's version contains in-frame clones alone and is incomplete. The sample yields about 730,000 clones, approximately 85% seen once. These same data were also listed under a study on human thymus T cells.

Sequenced sample: thymocytes. The receptors originated from a girl younger than two with a congenital heart defect.

The DNA of the CDR3 is TGTGCCAGCAGCTTCGGCACAGATAGCAATCAGCCCCAGCATTTT. It encodes CASSFGTDSNQPQHF. The chain has TRBV5-5 and TRBJ1-5; D gene unclear. Germline V CDR1 and CDR2: SGHKS, YYEKEE (reference sequence). This CDR3 region has 15 residues. Deletions cut 2 bases from V and 0 bases from J, with 9 bases between.

The chain has TRBV6-5 and TRBJ2-4; 8 positions agree with TRBD2. The CDR3 is 14 amino acids. After removal of 0 bases from V and 7 bases from J, the junction contained 2 bases not matched to a gene. CDR1 is MNHEY, CDR2 SVGAGI, per germline. The CDR3 DNA sequence: TGTGCCAGCAGTTACTCAGCTAGCGGGAACATTCAGTACTTC. It yields the protein CASSYSASGNIQYF.

This chain connects TRBV2 to TRBJ2-1; 9 bases are a match to TRBD1. This CDR3 is built from 17 residues. Germline V gene lookup returns CDR1 SNHLY and CDR2 FYNNEI. V shed 8 bases and J 3 bases; nucleotides not matched to a gene: 14. The CDR3 DNA reads as TGTGCCAGCCCCCGGGACAGGGTAAACGGTTTCTACAATGAGCAGTTCTTC. It translates to CASPRDRVNGFYNEQFF. The variable domain in full, completed from reference TRBV2 and TRBJ2-1, reads EPEVTQTPSHQVTQMGQEVILRCVPISNHLYFYWYRQILGQKVEFLVSFYNNEISEKSEIFDDQFSVERPDGSNFTLKIRSTKLEDSAMYFCASPRDRVNGFYNEQFFGPGTRLTVL.

This chain uses TRBV7-9 with TRBJ1-1, with D perhaps matching TRBD1 (5 bases). CDR1 is SEHNR, CDR2 FQNEAQ, per germline (reference sequence). Trimming pared 1 base from V and 5 bases from J, leaving 14 bases between. The CDR3 is 15 residues long. The CDR3 spells CASSLDWEGRTEAFF. CDR3 in DNA: TGTGCCAGCAGCTTAGATTGGGAGGGGCGAACTGAAGCTTTCTTT.

This clone has a handful of counts. J is TRBJ1-1 and V is TRBV14; D is unresolved. This CDR3 has 13 amino acids. Germline-derived CDR1 and CDR2 are SGHDN and FVKESK. V was trimmed by 4 bases and J by 7 bases, leaving 13 bases between them. This CDR3 is CASSPSTELEAFF. The CDR3 coding sequence is TGTGCCAGCAGCCCTTCCACAGAACTTGAAGCTTTCTTT.

This chain joins TRBV6-1 and TRBJ1-5, with 7 bases identical to TRBD1. The CDR3 extends over 17 amino acids. Trimming removed 1 base from V and 3 bases from J; junction bases left unmatched: 9. CDR1 and CDR2 from the germline V gene are MNHNS and SASEGT. CDR3 sequence: CASSEDRVQGDNQPQHF. The DNA of the CDR3 is TGTGCCAGCAGTGAAGATCGGGTCCAGGGGGACAATCAGCCCCAGCATTTT.

The chain has TRBV6-1 and TRBJ2-7; 7 nucleotides line up with TRBD1. Trimming removed 6 bases from V and 5 bases from J; junction bases left unmatched: 4. The length of the CDR3 is 12 residues. Germline CDR1 reads MNHNS; CDR2 reads SASEGT. CDR3 bases: TGTGCCAGCAGCAGACAGGGACACGAGCAGTACTTC. This encodes CASSRQGHEQYF.

The chain links TRBV27 to TRBJ1-1; TRBD1 aligns across 7 bases. CDR1 and CDR2 (germline): MNHEY, SMNVEV (reference sequence). The CDR3 spans 14 residues. V was pared by 5 bases and J by 6 bases, with 9 bases of the junction left unmatched. The CDR3 here is CASSRPDRVAEAFF. CDR3 sequence (DNA): TGTGCCAGCAGTCGACCCGACAGGGTCGCTGAAGCTTTCTTT.

This chain connects TRBV5-1 to TRBJ2-1; 14 nucleotides line up with TRBD2. Germline loops: CDR1 SGHRS, CDR2 YFSETQ. After removal of 0 bases from V and 6 bases from J, the junction contained 2 bases not matched to a gene. The CDR3 loop spans 16 amino acids. The CDR3 sequence is CASSLGLAGGPNEQFF. DNA of the CDR3: TGCGCCAGCAGCTTGGGACTAGCGGGGGGGCCCAATGAGCAGTTCTTC.

This chain connects TRBV2 to TRBJ1-6; D possibly corresponds to TRBD1 (5 bases). Germline assignment: CDR1 SNHLY and CDR2 FYNNEI. This CDR3 is built from 14 residues. V lost 6 bases, J lost 13 bases, and 19 bases lay in between. CDR3 loop: CASRGPSGLGPLHF. The CDR3 DNA reads as TGTGCCAGCAGGGGTCCCTCAGGGTTAGGCCCCCTCCACTTT. Drawing the rest from reference TRBV2 and TRBJ1-6, the complete variable domain is EPEVTQTPSHQVTQMGQEVILRCVPISNHLYFYWYRQILGQKVEFLVSFYNNEISEKSEIFDDQFSVERPDGSNFTLKIRSTKLEDSAMYFCASRGPSGLGPLHFGNGTRLTVT.

The chain has TRBV12-5 and TRBJ2-7; the D gene is possibly TRBD2 (6 bases). V was clipped by 1 base and J by 2 bases, with 15 bases between them. CDR1 and CDR2 from the germline V gene are LGHNT and FRNRAP. The CDR3 consists of 16 residues. The CDR3 DNA reads as TGTGCTAGTGGTTTGGAAAGGGAGGCTCGAACCTACGAGCAGTACTTC. Translated, it gives CASGLEREARTYEQYF.

CDR3 amino acids: CASSSAGGVETQYF. The CDR3, as DNA: TGTGCCAGCAGTTCAGCCGGGGGGGTAGAGACCCAGTACTTC. The chain joins TRBV27 to TRBJ2-5; 8 bases are shared with TRBD2. Germline-derived CDR1 and CDR2 are MNHEY and SMNVEV (reference sequence). Trimming removed 4 bases from V and 4 bases from J; junction bases left unmatched: 5. The CDR3 is made up of 14 amino acids.

This clone was counted once. The chain has TRBV6-5 and TRBJ1-1, with D possibly matching TRBD1 (6 bases). CDR3 length: 14 residues. V dropped 7 bases and J dropped 8 bases, with 20 bases sitting between them. CDR1 and CDR2 from the germline V gene are MNHEY and SVGAGI. The chain's CDR3 is CASNEGQRLREAFF. The CDR3 DNA sequence: TGTGCCAGCAACGAAGGACAGCGGTTGAGAGAAGCTTTCTTT.

The J gene is TRBJ1-2, the V gene TRBV18; D is ambiguous. V lost 3 bases, J lost 8 bases, and 22 bases lay in between. This CDR3 has 16 residues. CDR1 is KGHSH, CDR2 LQKENI, per germline. Here the CDR3 DNA reads TGTGCCAGCTCACCTACCCTCTCGGGGATTGTAGGGGGCTACACCTTC. The encoded protein is CASSPTLSGIVGGYTF.

The chain carries TRBV5-8 and TRBJ1-5, with a tentative D call TRBD1 (5 bases). The CDR3 is 12 residues long. Trimming shortened V by 4 bases and J by 7 bases, and 9 bases separated the two germline ends. CDR1 and CDR2 from the germline V gene are SGHTS and YDEGEE. Here the CDR3 reads CASSAGYQPQHF. The CDR3 region has the DNA TGTGCCAGCAGCGCAGGGTACCAGCCCCAGCATTTT.